A single T cell receptor beta chain is shown here with its context. Assay: immunoSEQ multiplex PCR; the TCRdb copy retains only in-frame clones and omits some. The sample contains 140,000 or so clones, roughly nine tenths of which appear only once. V lost 1 base and J lost 2; bases outside the gene matches: 8. Germline lookup yields CDR1 SGDLS and CDR2 YYNGEE. The CDR3 covers 16 residues. Seattle-derived patients entered the study during active infection and were followed longitudinally. The data are from a study of blood T cell repertoires in COVID-19. Across the whole study: COVID-19 samples, acute and convalescent, were from the United States, Italy and Spain.

The chain has TRBV9 and TRBJ2-5; 7 positions match TRBD2. Sequencing used peripheral blood. This TCR was sampled from a human donor with COVID-19, enrolled during active disease. The donor label of this sample is uncertain. The CDR3 region has the DNA TGTGCCAGCAGCGTACATTCGGCTAGCGGTCAAGAGACCCAGTACTTC. Translating gives CASSVHSASGQETQYF.